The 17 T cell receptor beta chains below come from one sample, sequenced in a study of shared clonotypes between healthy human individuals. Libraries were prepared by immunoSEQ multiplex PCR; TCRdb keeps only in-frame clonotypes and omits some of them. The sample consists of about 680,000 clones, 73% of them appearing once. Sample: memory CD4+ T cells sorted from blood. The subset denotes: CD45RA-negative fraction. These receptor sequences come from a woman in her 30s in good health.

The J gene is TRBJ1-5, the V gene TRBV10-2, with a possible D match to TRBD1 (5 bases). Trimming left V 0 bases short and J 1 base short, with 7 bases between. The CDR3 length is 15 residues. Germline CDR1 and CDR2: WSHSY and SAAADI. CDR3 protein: CASSESWGSNQPQHF. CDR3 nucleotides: TGCGCCAGCAGTGAGTCTTGGGGGAGCAATCAGCCCCAGCATTTT.

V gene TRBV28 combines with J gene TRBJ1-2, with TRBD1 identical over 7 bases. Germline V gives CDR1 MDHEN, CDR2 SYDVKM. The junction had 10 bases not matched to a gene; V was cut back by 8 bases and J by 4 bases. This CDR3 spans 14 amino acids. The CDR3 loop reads CASAKGQLGYGYTF. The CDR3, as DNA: TGTGCCAGCGCAAAGGGACAGCTGGGCTATGGCTACACCTTC.

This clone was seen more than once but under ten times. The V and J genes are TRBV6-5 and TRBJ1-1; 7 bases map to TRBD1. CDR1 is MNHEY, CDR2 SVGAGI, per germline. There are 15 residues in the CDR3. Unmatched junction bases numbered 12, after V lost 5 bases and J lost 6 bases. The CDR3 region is CASSSSRQGSAEAFF. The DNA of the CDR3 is TGTGCCAGCAGTAGCAGTAGACAGGGTAGTGCTGAAGCTTTCTTT.

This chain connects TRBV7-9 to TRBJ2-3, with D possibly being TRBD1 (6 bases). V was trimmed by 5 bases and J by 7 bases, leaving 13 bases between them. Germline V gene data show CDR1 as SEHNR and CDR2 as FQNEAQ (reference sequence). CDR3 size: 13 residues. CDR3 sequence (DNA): TGTGCCAGCAGCCAGGGGTCGGGAAATACGCAGTATTTT. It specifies CASSQGSGNTQYF.

CDR3 in amino acids: CASKTRTGAYEQYF. The CDR3 DNA sequence: TGCGCCAGCAAGACCCGGACAGGGGCCTACGAGCAGTACTTC. The chain links TRBV5-1 to TRBJ2-7; 9 nucleotides agree with TRBD1. J gave up 2 bases and V 6 bases, and 6 bases lay outside the gene matches. Per germline, CDR1 SGHRS and CDR2 YFSETQ. This CDR3 has 14 residues.

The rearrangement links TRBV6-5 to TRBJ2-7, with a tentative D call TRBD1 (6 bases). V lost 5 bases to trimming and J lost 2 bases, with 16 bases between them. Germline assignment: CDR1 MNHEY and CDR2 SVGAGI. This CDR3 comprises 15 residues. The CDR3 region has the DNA TGTGCCAGCAGTATCGAAAGACAGGCTACCTACGAGCAGTACTTC. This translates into CASSIERQATYEQYF.

In DNA form, the CDR3 reads TGCAGCGGGACCAAGACAGGGGTCGAGGAGACCCAGTACTTC. The encoded protein is CSGTKTGVEETQYF. The V gene is TRBV29-1, the J gene TRBJ2-5, with 8 bases that match TRBD1. The CDR3 sequence is 14 residues long. J was trimmed by 5 bases and V by 7 bases; bases with no gene match: 12. In germline, CDR1 is SQVTM, CDR2 ANQGSEA.

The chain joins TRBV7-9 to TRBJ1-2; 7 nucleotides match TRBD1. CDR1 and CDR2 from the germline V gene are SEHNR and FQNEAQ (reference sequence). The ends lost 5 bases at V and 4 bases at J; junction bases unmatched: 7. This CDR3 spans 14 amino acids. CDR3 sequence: CASSARQGAYGYTF. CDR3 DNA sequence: TGTGCCAGCAGCGCCAGACAGGGCGCCTATGGCTACACCTTC.

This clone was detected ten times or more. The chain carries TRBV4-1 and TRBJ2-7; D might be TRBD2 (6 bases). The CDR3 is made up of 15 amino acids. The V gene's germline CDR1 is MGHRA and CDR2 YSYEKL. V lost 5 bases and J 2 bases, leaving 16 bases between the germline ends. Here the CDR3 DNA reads TGCGCCAGCAGCTTAGAGAATCGGGAGACCTACGAGCAGTACTTC. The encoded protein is CASSLENRETYEQYF.

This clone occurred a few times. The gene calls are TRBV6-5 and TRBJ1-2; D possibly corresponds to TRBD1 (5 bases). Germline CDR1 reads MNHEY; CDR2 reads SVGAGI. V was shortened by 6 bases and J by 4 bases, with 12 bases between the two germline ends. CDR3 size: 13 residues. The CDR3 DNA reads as TGTGCCAGCAGGTCTCAGGGACCCTATGGCTACACCTTC. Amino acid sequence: CASRSQGPYGYTF.

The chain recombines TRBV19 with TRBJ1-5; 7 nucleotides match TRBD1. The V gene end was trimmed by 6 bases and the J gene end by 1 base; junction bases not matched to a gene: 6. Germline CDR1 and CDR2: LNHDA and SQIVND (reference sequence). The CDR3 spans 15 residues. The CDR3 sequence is CASSKNRGSNQPQHF. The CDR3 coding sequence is TGTGCCAGTAGCAAAAACAGGGGAAGCAATCAGCCCCAGCATTTT.

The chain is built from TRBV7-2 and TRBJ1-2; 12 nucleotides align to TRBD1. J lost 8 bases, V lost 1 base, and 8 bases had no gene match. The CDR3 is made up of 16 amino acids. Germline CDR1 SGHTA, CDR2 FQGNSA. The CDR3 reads CASSLGGQGADKGYTF. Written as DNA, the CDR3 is TGTGCCAGCAGCTTAGGGGGACAGGGGGCTGACAAAGGCTACACCTTC.

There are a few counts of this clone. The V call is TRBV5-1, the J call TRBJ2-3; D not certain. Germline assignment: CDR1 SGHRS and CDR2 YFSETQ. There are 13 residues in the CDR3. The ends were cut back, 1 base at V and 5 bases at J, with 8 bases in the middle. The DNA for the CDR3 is TGCGCCAGCAGCTTGAGGGTGGGAGATACGCAGTATTTT. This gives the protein CASSLRVGDTQYF.

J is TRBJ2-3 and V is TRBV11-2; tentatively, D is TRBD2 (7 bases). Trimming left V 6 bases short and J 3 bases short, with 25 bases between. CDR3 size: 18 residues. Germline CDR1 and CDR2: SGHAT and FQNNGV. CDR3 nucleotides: TGTGCCAGCAGGGAAGGGAACTGGGGGGGGCGCTTGACAGATACGCAGTATTTT. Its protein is CASREGNWGGRLTDTQYF.

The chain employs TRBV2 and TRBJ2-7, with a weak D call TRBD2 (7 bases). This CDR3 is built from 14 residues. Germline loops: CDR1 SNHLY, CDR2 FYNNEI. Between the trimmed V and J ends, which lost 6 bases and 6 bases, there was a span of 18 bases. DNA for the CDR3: TGTGCCAGCAGGCCCGCCGTGGGAGGGGGCGAGCAGTACTTC. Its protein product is CASRPAVGGGEQYF.

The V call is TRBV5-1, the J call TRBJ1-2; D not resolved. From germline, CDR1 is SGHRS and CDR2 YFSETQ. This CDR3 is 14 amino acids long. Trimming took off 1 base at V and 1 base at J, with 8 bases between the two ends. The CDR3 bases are TGCGCCAGCAGCTTGAAAGAGATTAACTATGGCTACACCTTC. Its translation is CASSLKEINYGYTF.

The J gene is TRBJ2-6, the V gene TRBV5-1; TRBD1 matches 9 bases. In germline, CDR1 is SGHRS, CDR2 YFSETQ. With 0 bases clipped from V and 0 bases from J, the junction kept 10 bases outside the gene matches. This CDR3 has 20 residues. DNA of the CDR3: TGCGCCAGCAGCTTGGGTTGGGGACAGGGACGAATCTCTGGGGCCAACGTCCTGACTTTC. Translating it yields CASSLGWGQGRISGANVLTF.